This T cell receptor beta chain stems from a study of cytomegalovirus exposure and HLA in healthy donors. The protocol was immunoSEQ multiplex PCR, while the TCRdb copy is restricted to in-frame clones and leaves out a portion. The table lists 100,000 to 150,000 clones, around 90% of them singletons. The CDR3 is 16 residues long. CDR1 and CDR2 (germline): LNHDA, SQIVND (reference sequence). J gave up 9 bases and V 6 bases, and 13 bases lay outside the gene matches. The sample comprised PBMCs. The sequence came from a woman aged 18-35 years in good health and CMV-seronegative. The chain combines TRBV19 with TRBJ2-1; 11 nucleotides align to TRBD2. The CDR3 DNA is TGTGCCAGTAGACCACTCACTAGCGGGAGCCTGGGTGAGCAGTTCTTC. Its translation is CASRPLTSGSLGEQFF.